Listed here are 30 T cell receptor beta chains from one sample, sequenced in a study of immune evolution from preneoplasia to lung adenocarcinoma. Repertoires were generated with immunoSEQ multiplex PCR, while TCRdb's copy carries only in-frame clones and drops some. The table has several thousand clones, about 81% seen once; the top ten hold about 5.4%. What was sequenced was FFPE invasive lung adenocarcinoma tissue. All receptors come from a person aged 45 to 59 with lung adenocarcinoma.

This rearrangement joins TRBV7-2 to TRBJ2-7, with TRBD1 matching 9 bases. The CDR3 loop spans 15 amino acids. V shed 2 bases and J 4 bases; nucleotides not matched to a gene: 6. Germline V gene sequence: CDR1 SGHTA, CDR2 FQGNSA. The CDR3 sequence: CASSLTGGSGYEQYF. In nucleotides, the CDR3 is TGTGCCAGCAGCTTAACAGGGGGCTCGGGTTACGAGCAGTACTTC.

The chain uses TRBV4-2 and TRBJ2-2, with 8 positions matching TRBD2. V was pared by 0 bases and J by 5 bases, with 5 bases of the junction left unmatched. CDR3 size: 16 residues. Germline values: CDR1 LGHNA, CDR2 YNFKEQ. The CDR3 loop is CASSQDEAGETGELFF. Written as DNA, the CDR3 is TGTGCCAGCAGCCAAGACGAAGCGGGAGAAACCGGGGAGCTGTTTTTT.

This clone occurred a few times. The genes are TRBV11-3 and TRBJ1-1; unclear D gene. Deletions cut 0 bases from V and 1 base from J, with 3 bases between. The CDR3 sequence is 13 residues long. Germline loops: CDR1 SGHNT, CDR2 YENEEA. The CDR3 DNA sequence: TGTGCCAGCAGCTTAGAGGGGAACACTGAAGCTTTCTTT. Protein sequence: CASSLEGNTEAFF.

For the CDR3, the DNA is TGTGCCAGCAGCTTAAGGGGACAGGGAAATGAGCAGTTCTTC. Translation gives CASSLRGQGNEQFF. The V call is TRBV7-9, the J call TRBJ2-1; 9 positions match TRBD1. With 2 bases clipped from V and 7 bases from J, the junction kept 3 bases outside the gene matches. From germline, CDR1 is SEHNR and CDR2 FQNEAQ (reference sequence). The CDR3 has 14 amino acids.

This sequence joins TRBV7-9 and TRBJ1-2; no clear D gene. V was clipped by 1 base and J by 0 bases, with 12 bases between them. The V gene's germline CDR1 is SEHNR and CDR2 FQNEAQ (reference sequence). The CDR3 is made up of 16 amino acids. CDR3 loop: CASSLDRRSSNYGYTF. CDR3 in DNA: TGTGCCAGCAGCTTAGACCGTCGCAGTTCTAACTATGGCTACACCTTC.

The rearrangement joins TRBV19 to TRBJ2-3; 10 nucleotides align to TRBD2. The germline gives CDR1 LNHDA, CDR2 SQIVND (reference sequence). The junction had 4 bases not matched to a gene; V was cut back by 5 bases and J by 2 bases. The length of the CDR3 is 15 residues. Here the CDR3 DNA reads TGTGCCAGTAGTCTAGCGGGAGCTTACACAGATACGCAGTATTTT. As protein: CASSLAGAYTDTQYF.

This chain joins TRBV7-3 and TRBJ2-3, with 8 bases fitting TRBD2. Germline assignment: CDR1 SGHTA and CDR2 FQGTGA. V dropped 0 bases and J dropped 0; count of bases not matched to a gene: 5. The CDR3 loop spans 17 amino acids. The CDR3 spells CASSLTASGPSTDTQYF. In nucleotides, the CDR3 is TGTGCCAGCAGCTTAACGGCTAGCGGGCCTAGCACAGATACGCAGTATTTT.

The chain links TRBV19 to TRBJ2-2; weak D call: TRBD1 (6 bases). V dropped 5 bases and J dropped 0 bases, with 19 bases sitting between them. CDR3 size: 18 residues. In germline, CDR1 is LNHDA, CDR2 SQIVND (reference sequence). The CDR3 nucleotides read TGTGCCAGTAGTTCCGGCTGGGACAAACTGCCGAACACCGGGGAGCTGTTTTTT. It is translated as CASSSGWDKLPNTGELFF.

This clone appeared a few times. In DNA form, the CDR3 reads TGTGCCACCAGCAGAGATGACTCCTCGGGTATGGATGAGCAGTTCTTC. This codes for CATSRDDSSGMDEQFF. This chain uses TRBV15 with TRBJ2-1; D is uncertain. The CDR3 is 16 residues long. Germline CDR1 reads LNHNV; CDR2 reads YYDKDF (reference sequence). V was pared by 0 bases and J by 8 bases, with 17 bases between.

The rearrangement joins TRBV7-9 to TRBJ1-5, with no clear D. The CDR3 extends over 12 amino acids. Looked up from germline, CDR1 is SEHNR and CDR2 is FQNEAQ (reference sequence). V shed 3 bases and J shed 7 bases, with 7 bases lying between them. The chain's CDR3 is CASSLNKQPQHF. DNA of the CDR3: TGTGCCAGCAGCTTGAATAAACAGCCCCAGCATTTT.

CDR3 region: CASSVEEGATEAFF. The CDR3 coding sequence is TGTGCCAGCAGCGTAGAGGAGGGGGCCACTGAAGCTTTCTTT. The chain recombines TRBV9 with TRBJ1-1, with 7 bases fitting TRBD1. Germline CDR1 and CDR2: SGDLS and YYNGEE. V lost 0 bases and J lost 4; bases outside the gene matches: 3. This CDR3 contains 14 residues. The variable domain in full, completed from reference TRBV9 and TRBJ1-1, reads DSGVTQTPKHLITATGQRVTLRCSPRSGDLSVYWYQQSLDQGLQFLIQYYNGEERAKGNILERFSAQQFPDLHSELNLSSLELGDSALYFCASSVEEGATEAFFGQGTRLTVV.

The rearrangement joins TRBV2 to TRBJ1-5; 10 nucleotides agree with TRBD1. The germline V gene has CDR1 SNHLY and CDR2 FYNNEI. The CDR3 is made up of 16 amino acids. The V gene end was trimmed by 9 bases and the J gene end by 13 bases; junction bases not matched to a gene: 21. CDR3 region: CASTTRQGASINGQHF. CDR3 in DNA: TGTGCCAGTACGACCAGACAGGGGGCTTCAATCAATGGGCAGCATTTT.

The rearrangement joins TRBV9 to TRBJ2-3; D perhaps matches TRBD1 (5 bases). The CDR3 length is 15 residues. The V and J ends lost 0 bases and 2 bases respectively, with 10 bases between them. Germline loops: CDR1 SGDLS, CDR2 YYNGEE. Here the CDR3 reads CASSVGGHITDTQYF. Here the CDR3 DNA reads TGTGCCAGCAGCGTAGGCGGACACATCACAGATACGCAGTATTTT.

The V call is TRBV19, the J call TRBJ2-7, with TRBD1 matching over 7 bases. With V trimmed by 7 bases and J by 2 bases, 5 bases remained unmatched. The CDR3 is 13 amino acids. Germline CDR1 is LNHDA and CDR2 is SQIVND (reference sequence). The DNA of the CDR3 is TGTGCCAGTAAACAGGGGCCGGCCTACGAGCAGTACTTC. It encodes CASKQGPAYEQYF.

Only one count was recorded for this clone. V is TRBV28 and J is TRBJ1-5; D unclear. In germline, CDR1 is MDHEN, CDR2 SYDVKM. The CDR3 spans 13 residues. The V end lost 5 bases, the J end lost 1 base, and 6 bases lay between the germline ends. The CDR3 loop reads CASSLVSNQPQHF. The CDR3, as DNA: TGTGCCAGCAGTCTAGTAAGCAATCAGCCCCAGCATTTT. The full variable domain, with the rest looked up from reference TRBV28 and TRBJ1-5, is DVKVTQSSRYLVKRTGEKVFLECVQDMDHENMFWYRQDPGLGLRLIYFSYDVKMKEKGDIPEGYSVSREKKERFSLILESASTNQTSMYLCASSLVSNQPQHFGDGTRLSIL.

V usage is TRBV28 and J usage is TRBJ1-2, with 7 nucleotides matching TRBD1. The CDR3 runs to 14 residues. V shed 7 bases and J 2 bases; nucleotides not matched to a gene: 7. Germline-derived CDR1 and CDR2 are MDHEN and SYDVKM. CDR3 region: CASKGRGTNYGYTF. CDR3 in DNA: TGTGCCAGCAAGGGCAGGGGGACCAACTATGGCTACACCTTC.

The CDR3, as DNA: TGCGCCAGCAGCCAAGACGGGGCAAAACTGTTTTTT. Translated: CASSQDGAKLFF. J is TRBJ1-4 and V is TRBV4-3; D may be TRBD1 (5 bases). V was pared by 0 bases and J by 10 bases, with 6 bases between. Germline V gene lookup returns CDR1 LGHNA and CDR2 YSLEER. CDR3 length equals 12 residues.

This chain joins TRBV7-9 and TRBJ1-5; unclear D gene. Trimming shortened V by 1 base and J by 3 bases, and 7 bases separated the two germline ends. From germline, CDR1 is SEHNR and CDR2 FQNEAQ (reference sequence). The CDR3 extends over 14 amino acids. The CDR3 reads CASSLVGDNQPQHF. The CDR3 DNA reads TGTGCCAGCAGCTTAGTTGGCGACAATCAGCCCCAGCATTTT.

CDR3 loop: CASSLNTGLGYGYTF. In DNA form, the CDR3 reads TGTGCCAGCAGCCTTAATACAGGGCTTGGCTATGGCTACACCTTC. V is TRBV6-5 and J is TRBJ1-2; D is possibly TRBD1 (6 bases). Germline loops: CDR1 MNHEY, CDR2 SVGAGI. The CDR3 length is 15 residues. The V end was cut by 6 bases, the J end by 4 bases, with 18 bases between.

The chain carries TRBV7-2 and TRBJ2-7; weak D call: TRBD1 (6 bases). This CDR3 comprises 14 residues. Per germline, CDR1 SGHTA and CDR2 FQGNSA. V gave up 5 bases and J gave up 2 bases, with 13 bases separating them. The CDR3 loop is CASSRETGTYEQYF. For the CDR3, the DNA is TGTGCCAGCAGCCGCGAAACAGGGACCTACGAGCAGTACTTC.

The CDR3 nucleotides read TGTGCCAGCAGCTCCAGACAGGGAGGGAATGAAAAACTGTTTTTT. It yields the protein CASSSRQGGNEKLFF. This rearrangement joins TRBV13 to TRBJ1-4; 7 bases match TRBD1. This CDR3 is built from 15 residues. V lost 4 bases, J lost 5 bases, and 7 bases stayed unmatched. Germline V lookup: CDR1 PRHDT, CDR2 FYEKMQ (reference sequence).

The chain links TRBV28 to TRBJ2-3; D is unresolved. Germline CDR1 reads MDHEN; CDR2 reads SYDVKM. Between the trimmed V and J ends, which lost 6 bases and 4 bases, there was a span of 5 bases. The CDR3 contains 11 residues. CDR3 sequence reads: CASSQPDTQYF. The CDR3 region has the DNA TGTGCCAGCAGCCAACCAGATACGCAGTATTTT.

The genes are TRBV28 and TRBJ1-4; TRBD1 agrees at 8 bases. Germline lookup yields CDR1 MDHEN and CDR2 SYDVKM. V was clipped by 5 bases and J by 4 bases; unmatched bases: 6. The CDR3 is 15 residues long. The CDR3 here is CASSAQGAYNEKLFF. CDR3 sequence (DNA): TGTGCCAGCAGTGCGCAGGGGGCATATAATGAAAAACTGTTTTTT.

This chain joins TRBV28 and TRBJ1-2; the D is unclear. The germline CDR1 and CDR2 sequences are MDHEN and SYDVKM. Trimming cost V 7 bases and J 4 bases, with 22 bases left between them. The CDR3 has 16 amino acids. The CDR3: CASTPNLGGGPYGYTF. In DNA form, the CDR3 reads TGTGCCAGCACTCCAAATCTAGGCGGAGGGCCCTATGGCTACACCTTC.

V usage is TRBV28 and J usage is TRBJ1-1, with 11 bases aligning to TRBD1. The CDR3 consists of 16 residues. Germline V gives CDR1 MDHEN, CDR2 SYDVKM. Trimming removed 4 bases from V and 7 bases from J; junction bases left unmatched: 11. CDR3 region: CASSSPGTGGFGEAFF. CDR3 DNA sequence: TGTGCCAGCAGTTCCCCCGGGACAGGGGGGTTCGGTGAAGCTTTCTTT.

CDR3 DNA sequence: TGTGCCGGGGAGCGGGCCCAAAGCTCCTACGAGCAGTACTTC. Translated: CAGERAQSSYEQYF. This sequence joins TRBV5-3 and TRBJ2-7; D may be TRBD2 (6 bases). TRBV5-3 is reported as an ORF; its role is uncertain. Trimming left V 10 bases short and J 0 bases short, with 17 bases between. The CDR3 extends over 14 amino acids.

The chain links TRBV4-2 to TRBJ1-2, with D possibly matching TRBD1 (5 bases). CDR1 is LGHNA, CDR2 YNFKEQ, per germline. V was cut by 10 bases and J by 0 bases, with 12 bases left in between. The CDR3 length is 13 residues. CDR3 nucleotides: TGTGCCACCGCGGGGACCTCTAACTATGGCTACACCTTC. Protein: CATAGTSNYGYTF.

CDR3 bases: TGCAGTGCTAGACAAGACACTGAAGCTTTCTTT. Translation gives CSARQDTEAFF. The V and J genes are TRBV20-1 and TRBJ1-1; D is undetermined. There are 11 residues in the CDR3. In germline, CDR1 is DFQATT, CDR2 SNEGSKA (reference sequence). Deletions cut 2 bases from V and 3 bases from J, with 4 bases between.

CDR3 DNA sequence: TGTGCCATCAGCGAGGGGGCGCGGAGCAATCAGCCCCAGCATTTT. Translation: CAISEGARSNQPQHF. The chain couples TRBV10-3 to TRBJ1-5; 7 nucleotides match TRBD1. Germline assignment: CDR1 ENHRY and CDR2 SYGVKD. The V and J ends lost 6 bases and 1 base, in that order; junction bases with no gene match: 6. The CDR3 extends over 15 amino acids.

This clone was detected once. The genes are TRBV5-4 and TRBJ1-5; D ambiguous. From germline, CDR1 is SGHNT and CDR2 YYREEE (reference sequence). This CDR3 has 18 residues. Trimming shortened V by 5 bases and J by 4 bases, and 25 bases separated the two germline ends. The CDR3 DNA is TGTGCCAGCAGTCAAATGTCCTCGGCGGGTCTAAGGAATCAGCCCCAGCATTTT. As protein: CASSQMSSAGLRNQPQHF.